The rows below give T cell receptor beta chains drawn from one sample of a study of shared clonotypes between healthy human individuals. Profiling relied on immunoSEQ multiplex PCR, and the TCRdb table lists in-frame clones only, not all of them. The sample lists over a million clones, approximately 80% seen once, with more than 0.45% in the top ten. Sequenced sample: memory CD4+ T cells from PBMCs. The origin of the receptors is a man between 18 and 35 years old in good health. Some clones in this sample may be carry-over from other donors' samples. The conserved cysteine and the conserved F or W are not part of the CDR3 here. The order of the fields is CDR3 length, J gene, V gene, CDR3 protein.

13 | TRBJ2-7 | TRBV7-9 | ASSPTSGRPYEQY
12 | TRBJ1-1 | TRBV6-5 | ASSWLVPGTEAF
13 | TRBJ2-5 | TRBV4-2 | ASSQGVSKGETQY
9 | TRBJ2-5 | TRBV20-1 | SAAWREAQY
11 | TRBJ2-2 | TRBV5-8 | ASSSGGTGELF
11 | TRBJ1-1 | TRBV6-1 | ATVSTGDTEAF
13 | TRBJ2-3 | TRBV6-6 | ASRLWGGTSDTQY
11 | TRBJ1-1 | TRBV30 | AWDGEFNTEAF
14 | TRBJ2-3 | TRBV9 | ASSERQGVSTDTQY
14 | TRBJ2-3 | TRBV6-5 | ASSWGTRLGTDTQY
9 | TRBJ1-4 | TRBV28 | ASSVNEKLF
14 | TRBJ2-3 | TRBV7-2 | ASSLAFGGSTDTQY
12 | TRBJ2-1 | TRBV7-9 | ASSRGGSVDEQF
13 | TRBJ2-7 | TRBV9 | ASSTQREGAYEQY
13 | TRBJ1-1 | TRBV7-9 | ASSLALLTNTEAF
12 | TRBJ2-7 | TRBV28 | ASSISGTPGKQY
12 | TRBJ2-5 | TRBV2 | ASSVLGFQETQY
14 | TRBJ2-1 | TRBV4-1 | ASSQEEGQRRQRQF
11 | TRBJ1-2 | TRBV28 | ASSGTLLLSYT
10 | TRBJ2-7 | TRBV5-1 | ASSPGSREQY
11 | TRBJ2-4 | TRBV29-1 | SVRKTGVDIQY
13 | TRBJ1-2 | TRBV29-1 | SVGLQGAGDYGYT
14 | TRBJ1-3 | TRBV18 | ASSPGQGGSGNTIY
13 | TRBJ2-5 | TRBV5-6 | ASSLGGGRGETQY
13 | TRBJ2-1 | TRBV9 | ASSRVSTSVYEQF
11 | TRBJ2-5 | TRBV2 | AFGKTLQETQY
8 | TRBJ2-7 | TRBV14 | ARPFRLEY
9 | TRBJ1-2 | TRBV2 | ASRIDYGYT
12 | TRBJ1-5 | TRBV10-3 | AISDRGYNQPQH
13 | TRBJ1-5 | TRBV7-9 | ASSPLGDRHQPQH
11 | TRBJ2-2 | TRBV2 | ASTIKNTGELF
12 | TRBJ1-6 | TRBV30 | AWSVGTDNSPLH
13 | TRBJ2-3 | TRBV4-3 | ASSQDTQGYGTQY
12 | TRBJ1-2 | TRBV2 | ASRAGDRVYGYT
11 | TRBJ2-5 | TRBV10-2 | ASSLDGTETQY
14 | TRBJ2-1 | TRBV21-1 | ASSKEGISSYNEQF
11 | TRBJ2-1 | TRBV29-1 | SVEGQSYNEQF
12 | TRBJ2-2 | TRBV25-1 | ASSISGGAGELF
14 | TRBJ2-5 | TRBV5-1 | ASSFGLAAVQETQY
11 | TRBJ2-2 | TRBV5-1 | ASSSRVAGELF
14 | TRBJ1-5 | TRBV2 | ASSEVVSLWNQPQH
11 | TRBJ1-1 | TRBV7-3 | ASSPVRDTEAF
11 | TRBJ1-1 | TRBV30 | AWSAGGGTEAF
15 | TRBJ2-3 | TRBV5-1 | ASSFQSSGRGPDTQY
11 | TRBJ1-1 | TRBV7-3 | ASSFDGYTEAF
14 | TRBJ2-6 | TRBV7-3 | ASSLTGGSGANVLT